This T cell receptor beta chain was captured by sequencing in a study of blood T cell repertoires in COVID-19. Unmatched junction bases numbered 5, after V lost 4 bases and J lost 6 bases. Germline V gene data show CDR1 as LNHDA and CDR2 as SQIVND (reference sequence). The CDR3 spans 14 residues. Profiled with immunoSEQ multiplex PCR; TCRdb holds only in-frame clones, not every one. The sample has approximately 200,000 clones; 85% are singletons. The specimen was PBMCs or T cells enriched from blood (not recorded which). The receptor was derived from a man aged 35-49 years who had recovered from COVID-19. The rearrangement links TRBV19 to TRBJ1-4; TRBD1 agrees at 7 bases. CDR3 residues: CASSKGDSDEKLFF. The CDR3, as DNA: TGTGCCAGTAGTAAGGGGGACAGTGATGAAAAACTGTTTTTT. Filled out from reference TRBV19 and TRBJ1-4, the complete variable domain reads DGGITQSPKYLFRKEGQNVTLSCEQNLNHDAMYWYRQDPGQGLRLIYYSQIVNDFQKGDIAEGYSVSREKKESFPLTVTSAQKNPTAFYLCASSKGDSDEKLFFGSGTQLSVL.